A single sample is the source of the 12 T cell receptor beta chains below, sequenced in a study of T cells in Graves' hyperthyroidism and ophthalmopathy. Amplification of TCR beta CDR3 regions used RNA as the template. A set of HTBI primers served as the primers for a first-round RT-PCR of the TCR CDR3. Using its own MiXCR run on the multiplex PCR reads, TCRdb lists one record per CDR3 protein. The sample lists fewer than 300,000 distinct CDR3 sequences, around 15% occurring once. Sequenced input: blood. These receptors all stem from a woman aged 50 to 60 with Graves' hyperthyroidism that later progressed to Graves' ophthalmopathy.

Many counts were recorded for this clonotype. The chain recombines TRBV7-3 with TRBJ2-1; perhaps TRBD2 as D (6 bases). V was cut by 1 base and J by 1 base, with 14 bases left in between. The CDR3 runs 17 residues. CDR1 is SGHTA, CDR2 FQGTGA, per germline. CDR3 amino acids: CASSLNPGSGSYNEQFF. CDR3 coding DNA: TGTGCCAGCAGCTTAAATCCGGGGAGCGGGTCCTACAATGAGCAGTTCTTC. Combining the CDR3 with reference TRBV7-3 and TRBJ2-1 gives the whole variable domain GAGVSQTPSNKVTEKGKYVELRCDPISGHTALYWYRQSLGQGPEFLIYFQGTGAADDSGLPNDRFFAVRPEGSVSTLKIQRTERGDSAVYLCASSLNPGSGSYNEQFFGPGTRLTVL.

The table lists this clonotype with a few counts. The rearrangement joins TRBV10-3 to TRBJ1-1; no clear D. From germline, CDR1 is ENHRY and CDR2 SYGVKD. CDR3 length: 14 residues. Trimming left V 6 bases short and J 1 base short, with 12 bases between. The CDR3 region is CAIRSREPNTEAFF. The CDR3, as DNA: TGTGCCATCAGATCCCGGGAGCCGAACACTGAAGCTTTCTTT.

The genes are TRBV7-6 and TRBJ2-1, with 10 positions matching TRBD2. Germline-derived CDR1 and CDR2 are SGHVS and FNYEAQ. The length of the CDR3 is 16 residues. V trimming: 5 bases; J trimming: 0 bases; junction bases outside the gene matches: 4. Here the CDR3 DNA reads TGTGCCAGCAGCGCACTAGCGGGGAGCTCCTACAATGAGCAGTTCTTC. This translates into CASSALAGSSYNEQFF.

This clonotype came up a few times. The rearrangement uses TRBV14 and TRBJ2-7; TRBD2 matches 8 bases. Germline CDR1 SGHDN, CDR2 FVKESK. This CDR3 contains 14 residues. The V and J ends lost 3 bases and 2 bases, in that order; junction bases with no gene match: 3. CDR3 loop: CASSQGLVPYEQYF. CDR3 DNA: TGTGCCAGCAGCCAGGGACTAGTTCCCTACGAGCAGTACTTC.

This clonotype was detected many times. This rearrangement joins TRBV28 to TRBJ2-1; D may be TRBD2 (6 bases). The CDR3 contains 12 residues. V was trimmed by 7 bases and J by 6 bases, leaving 10 bases between them. Germline loops: CDR1 MDHEN, CDR2 SYDVKM. The CDR3 sequence is CASTPGSNEQFF. CDR3 in DNA: TGTGCCAGCACACCCGGGAGCAATGAGCAGTTCTTC.

This clonotype was counted ten times or more. J is TRBJ2-1 and V is TRBV3-1; weak D call: TRBD2 (6 bases). Germline assignment: CDR1 LGHDT and CDR2 YNNKEL (reference sequence). V was clipped by 4 bases and J by 5 bases, with 15 bases between them. The CDR3 covers 15 residues. The CDR3 DNA sequence: TGTGCCAGCAGCCCGCCCCGGCGGGACCACAATGAGCAGTTCTTC. This encodes CASSPPRRDHNEQFF.

In its sample, this clonotype was seen many times. The V and J genes are TRBV27 and TRBJ1-5, with D tentatively TRBD1 (6 bases). V lost 5 bases to trimming and J lost 11 bases, with 22 bases between them. The germline V gene has CDR1 MNHEY and CDR2 SMNVEV (reference sequence). This CDR3 spans 15 amino acids. In nucleotides, the CDR3 is TGTGCCAGCAGTCCCCGGGGGTCAGGGGCTAGGACCCAGCATTTT. This encodes CASSPRGSGARTQHF.

This clonotype has more than one count but fewer than ten. The gene calls are TRBV28 and TRBJ2-7; D is uncertain. CDR3 length equals 11 residues. The ends were cut back, 6 bases at V and 5 bases at J, with 8 bases in the middle. Germline V gene sequence: CDR1 MDHEN, CDR2 SYDVKM. The CDR3 coding sequence is TGTGCCAGCAGGCAGAGGAACGAGCAGTACTTC. Translated, it gives CASRQRNEQYF. The full variable domain, with the rest looked up from reference TRBV28 and TRBJ2-7, is DVKVTQSSRYLVKRTGEKVFLECVQDMDHENMFWYRQDPGLGLRLIYFSYDVKMKEKGDIPEGYSVSREKKERFSLILESASTNQTSMYLCASRQRNEQYFGPGTRLTVT.

This clonotype was recorded at least ten times. This sequence joins TRBV2 and TRBJ1-1; D gene ambiguous. CDR3 length: 12 amino acids. Deletions cut 6 bases from V and 4 bases from J, with 9 bases between. Looked up from germline, CDR1 is SNHLY and CDR2 is FYNNEI. CDR3 region: CASSWEATEAFF. The CDR3 region has the DNA TGTGCCAGCAGCTGGGAAGCCACTGAAGCTTTCTTT. Complete variable domain (other parts from reference TRBV2 and TRBJ1-1): EPEVTQTPSHQVTQMGQEVILRCVPISNHLYFYWYRQILGQKVEFLVSFYNNEISEKSEIFDDQFSVERPDGSNFTLKIRSTKLEDSAMYFCASSWEATEAFFGQGTRLTVV.

The V gene is TRBV28, the J gene TRBJ2-3, with TRBD2 as a possible D gene (6 bases). Germline V gives CDR1 MDHEN, CDR2 SYDVKM. The CDR3 sequence is 14 residues long. V was trimmed by 6 bases and J by 2 bases, leaving 12 bases between them. The chain's CDR3 is CASRFGGDTDTQYF. Written as DNA, the CDR3 is TGTGCCAGCAGATTCGGGGGAGACACAGATACGCAGTATTTT.

This clonotype appeared many times. The CDR3 region is CARNGEDRENVGYTF. The CDR3 nucleotides read TGTGCCCGAAACGGTGAAGACAGGGAAAATGTCGGCTACACCTTC. This chain connects TRBV30 to TRBJ1-2, with 7 bases that match TRBD1. Germline V gene lookup returns CDR1 GTSNPN and CDR2 SVGIG (reference sequence). CDR3 length: 15 residues. V shed 8 bases and J 8 bases; nucleotides not matched to a gene: 20.

This clonotype was observed at least ten times. As DNA, the CDR3 is TGCGCCAGCAGCCCCAGACCCCCGGGACAGGGAAGTTCACCCCTCCACTTT. Amino acids: CASSPRPPGQGSSPLHF. The J gene is TRBJ1-6, the V gene TRBV5-1; 9 positions match TRBD1. Germline trimming cut 4 bases from V and 9 bases from J; bases unmatched to any gene: 14. The CDR3 runs 17 residues. Germline CDR1 and CDR2: SGHRS and YFSETQ.